Sequencing of this T cell receptor beta chain was carried out in a study of technical replicates of blood from a few donors (TCRdb year 2017). Turning to this clone: This clone's antigen is unknown. The record has no base qualities; no much larger clone is one base away.

Library prep was done by the immunoSEQ multiplex PCR assay. This is the immuneACCESS table as TCRdb keeps it, with only in-frame sequences that have V and J called. A part of the clones is gone; compared with another copy, unresolved V genes explain less than half, and the rest is unexplained. The sample has around 81,000 clones on record, roughly 95% of them singletons. Together, the top ten hold roughly 0.37% of the sample. The TCR was taken from a human donor in good health. Sequences were obtained from T cells isolated from PBMCs.

The sequenced DNA: TGCGCCAGCAGCTTGGGCACAGGGGTAATGTTGAGGATGAACACTGAAGCTTTCTTT. Its product reads: CASSLGTGVMLRMNTEAFF. In this chain, TRBV5-1 is recombined with TRBJ1-1; TRBD1 matches 7 bases in the middle. Germline trimming: 0 bases from V, 0 bases from J; junction bases outside gene matches: 14. The CDR3 runs 19 residues from the cysteine to the phenylalanine. CDR3 DNA only is kept here, 57 bases in frame from base 1. As encoded in the germline V gene, CDR1 is SGHRS while CDR2 is YFSETQ.